This TCR beta chain is drawn from a study of metastatic and nonmetastatic thyroid tumors. Study-wide background: Repertoire comparison spanned blood and tumor or nodule tissue of malignant and benign thyroid patients. Overall study findings and caveats: For both blood and tumor, malignant thyroid tumors reportedly showed significantly higher TCR beta diversity than benign nodules did.

Before thyroid surgery, none of the patients had received any treatment. There are a few counts of this clone. The antigen is undetermined. Just one base apart from a much larger clone, this may be a read error. Different DNA sequences within this sample yield the same CDR3. In the original analysis: A distant-metastasis classifier for papillary thyroid cancer was built using CDR3 differences across clinicopathological groups. TCRdb re-analyzed the PCR reads using MiXCR. These V and J calls are TCRdb output, not the study's own analysis. This sample has 12,000 or so clones, with 30% to 35% found just once. V was trimmed by 6 bases and J by 4 bases, leaving 9 bases between them. From germline, CDR1 is MNHEY and CDR2 SMNVEV (reference sequence). The CDR3 sequence is 13 residues long.

Sequenced material: tumor tissue. V is TRBV27 and J is TRBJ1-4; no reliable D call. The sequence was collected from a female donor with papillary thyroid cancer or a benign thyroid nodule (not recorded which). Some clones in this sample may be carry-over from other donors' samples. This CDR3 is CASRGANNEKLFF. CDR3 sequence (DNA): TGTGCCAGCAGAGGAGCGAATAATGAAAAACTGTTTTTT.